What follows is one T cell receptor beta chain and its context. Antigen specificity is unknown. These data are taken from a study of T-cell reconstitution after alpha-beta-depleted transplantation in children. Germline lookup yields CDR1 LGHNA and CDR2 YSLEER. The V and J ends lost 1 base and 0 bases respectively, with 14 bases between them. This CDR3 region has 17 residues. Unique molecular identifiers tagged the TCRbeta library. MiXCR, run by TCRdb on the PCR reads, gives a single entry per CDR3 protein. This sample carries about 600,000 distinct CDR3 sequences, roughly 24% of them seen once, and the ten largest clones take 14%. General observations from the study: By about two months after transplant, alpha-beta T cells reportedly arose from several hundred graft clones that had expanded.

This receptor was taken from a boy younger than two who had a stem cell transplant for acute myeloid leukemia, so the T cells may come from the graft donor. This material consisted of PBMCs, mostly from graft donor cells, taken 360 days after TCRalphabeta/CD19-depleted stem cell transplant. This chain uses TRBV4-3 with TRBJ2-3; TRBD2 is a possible D gene (5 bases). This chain's CDR3 is CASSQGPGSNSTDTQYF. DNA of the CDR3: TGCGCCAGCAGCCAAGGTCCGGGATCCAATAGCACAGATACGCAGTATTTT.